Below, 27 T cell receptor beta chains from the same sample are listed, as sequenced in a study of cytomegalovirus exposure and HLA in healthy donors. PCR used 60 Vbeta primers and 13 Jbeta primers. Measured with immunoSEQ multiplex PCR; TCRdb has only the in-frame clones, and not every one. Of about 93,000 clones listed, around four fifths are singletons. Sequenced input: PBMCs. These receptors were obtained from a man aged 30 to 39 in good health and CMV-seronegative.

This chain uses TRBV6-5 with TRBJ2-5; 7 positions agree with TRBD2. Losses at the gene ends were 5 bases for V and 2 bases for J; bases not matched to a gene: 5. The length of the CDR3 is 14 residues. Per germline, CDR1 MNHEY and CDR2 SVGAGI. For the CDR3, the DNA is TGTGCCAGCAGTCAGCGGGGTCTACAAGAGACCCAGTACTTC. It specifies CASSQRGLQETQYF.

This chain links TRBV18 with TRBJ2-7; D ambiguous. Trimming stripped 2 bases from V and 6 bases from J, with 8 bases between. This CDR3 region has 12 residues. Germline V lookup: CDR1 KGHSH, CDR2 LQKENI. The CDR3 protein is CASSPRSSEQYF. CDR3 in DNA: TGTGCCAGCTCACCAAGGTCTAGCGAGCAGTACTTC.

This sequence joins TRBV5-1 and TRBJ1-1; 10 positions agree with TRBD1. The CDR3 spans 15 residues. The J segment lost 4 bases and the V segment lost 3 bases, leaving 6 bases of the junction unmatched. The germline V gene has CDR1 SGHRS and CDR2 YFSETQ. The CDR3 reads CASSSLTGGITEAFF. The CDR3 DNA follows: TGCGCCAGCAGCTCCTTGACAGGGGGCATCACTGAAGCTTTCTTT.

This clone has a single count. The gene calls are TRBV6-7 and TRBJ1-2; tentative D call: TRBD1 (6 bases). TRBV6-7 belongs to the ORF category, with a function that is uncertain. This CDR3 region has 13 residues. V lost 8 bases, J lost 5 bases, and 15 bases lay in between. The CDR3 protein is CASSDSLLYGYTF. Here the CDR3 DNA reads TGTGCCAGCTCGGACAGTTTGCTTTATGGCTACACCTTC.

The J gene is TRBJ1-1, the V gene TRBV20-1; possible D gene TRBD1, 5 bases. From germline, CDR1 is DFQATT and CDR2 SNEGSKA (reference sequence). The ends were cut back, 5 bases at V and 7 bases at J, with 11 bases in the middle. The CDR3 length is 11 residues. CDR3 amino acids: CSAFGQHEAFF. CDR3 nucleotides: TGCAGTGCTTTCGGACAACATGAAGCTTTCTTT.

V is TRBV4-3 and J is TRBJ1-3, with TRBD1 identical over 8 bases. The CDR3 totals 17 residues. V lost 3 bases, J lost 0 bases, and 7 bases stayed unmatched. Germline V gene data show CDR1 as LGHNA and CDR2 as YSLEER. CDR3 loop: CASSHPGQGSSGNTIYF. The CDR3 DNA sequence: TGCGCCAGCAGCCACCCCGGACAGGGCAGCTCTGGAAACACCATATATTTT.

This chain joins TRBV25-1 and TRBJ2-7, with 11 bases that match TRBD1. Germline V gene data show CDR1 as MGHDK and CDR2 as SYGVNS. V lost 4 bases to trimming and J lost 4 bases; unmatched junction nucleotides: 6. This CDR3 spans 15 amino acids. In DNA form, the CDR3 reads TGTGCCAGCAGTGCCATTGGACAGGGGGCTTACGAGCAGTACTTC. Its translation: CASSAIGQGAYEQYF.

V usage is TRBV10-1 and J usage is TRBJ2-7, with a weak D call TRBD1 (5 bases). The CDR3 has 13 amino acids. V lost 2 bases to trimming and J lost 6 bases, with 11 bases between them. CDR1 and CDR2 from the germline V gene are WNHNN and SYGVQD (reference sequence). Here the CDR3 DNA reads TGCGCCAGCAGTGAGGGGGCGTCTCTCGAGCAGTACTTC. Amino acid sequence: CASSEGASLEQYF.

The chain uses TRBV5-1 and TRBJ2-5, with a weak D call TRBD1 (5 bases). V shed 1 base and J shed 2 bases, with 9 bases lying between them. The CDR3 has 14 residues. The germline V gene encodes CDR1 SGHRS and CDR2 YFSETQ. The CDR3 DNA reads as TGCGCCAGCAGCTTGAAGGGGATACAAGAGACCCAGTACTTC. It encodes CASSLKGIQETQYF.

This clone was counted once. The genes are TRBV2 and TRBJ1-6; TRBD1 matches 8 bases. J lost 7 bases, V lost 4 bases, and 6 bases had no gene match. From germline, CDR1 is SNHLY and CDR2 FYNNEI. This CDR3 has 15 amino acids. CDR3 sequence (DNA): TGTGCCAGCAGTGCCTATACAGGGGGAAATTCACCCCTCCACTTT. Its translation: CASSAYTGGNSPLHF.

The V gene is TRBV6-6, the J gene TRBJ1-6, with 10 bases fitting TRBD1. With 6 bases clipped from V and 8 bases from J, the junction kept 4 bases outside the gene matches. Germline V gene sequence: CDR1 MNHNY, CDR2 SVGAGI (reference sequence). CDR3 length: 14 amino acids. DNA for the CDR3: TGTGCCAGCAGATCCGGACAGGGGGATTCACCCCTCCACTTT. It codes for CASRSGQGDSPLHF.

The V call is TRBV5-6, the J call TRBJ2-7, with TRBD1 matching 7 bases. The ends lost 4 bases at V and 3 bases at J; junction bases unmatched: 4. This CDR3 spans 13 amino acids. In germline, CDR1 is SGHDT, CDR2 YYEEEE. CDR3 nucleotide sequence: TGTGCCAGCAGCACAGGGGCGCTCTACGAGCAGTACTTC. As protein: CASSTGALYEQYF.

The rearrangement uses TRBV20-1 and TRBJ2-1; D gene unclear. Per germline, CDR1 DFQATT and CDR2 SNEGSKA (reference sequence). This CDR3 has 11 amino acids. Deletions cut 4 bases from V and 5 bases from J, with 6 bases between. This CDR3 reads CSAIQNNEQFF. The CDR3 DNA reads TGCAGTGCTATACAAAACAATGAGCAGTTCTTC.

The rearrangement links TRBV30 to TRBJ2-7, with no clear D. Germline loops: CDR1 GTSNPN, CDR2 SVGIG (reference sequence). V lost 1 base and J 2 bases, leaving 6 bases between the germline ends. The CDR3 is made up of 12 amino acids. The chain's CDR3 is CAWSAGTYEQYF. In DNA, the CDR3 is TGTGCCTGGAGTGCAGGAACCTACGAGCAGTACTTC.

This clone has only a few counts. The CDR3 nucleotides are TGTGCCAGCAGTCCGCCGGGACAGACCTATGGCTACACCTTC. Translated: CASSPPGQTYGYTF. The chain couples TRBV25-1 to TRBJ1-2; TRBD1 agrees at 7 bases. Germline-derived CDR1 and CDR2 are MGHDK and SYGVNS. Unmatched junction bases numbered 7, after V lost 5 bases and J lost 4 bases. This CDR3 comprises 14 residues.

The chain carries TRBV29-1 and TRBJ1-2; unclear D gene. There are 11 residues in the CDR3. Trimming cost V 7 bases and J 5 bases, with 11 bases left between them. Germline CDR1 reads SQVTM; CDR2 reads ANQGSEA. The chain's CDR3 is CSGAQGYGYTF. CDR3 bases: TGCAGCGGGGCCCAAGGATATGGCTACACCTTC.

The chain is built from TRBV27 and TRBJ1-6, with D perhaps TRBD1 (6 bases). The V and J ends lost 4 bases and 8 bases respectively, with 18 bases between them. CDR1 is MNHEY and CDR2 is SMNVEV in the germline V gene (reference sequence). This CDR3 has 16 amino acids. In DNA form, the CDR3 reads TGTGCCAGCAGTTCGACAGGCGTCCTATATCATTCACCCCTCCACTTT. Protein sequence: CASSSTGVLYHSPLHF.

V and J are TRBV30 and TRBJ2-7; no definite D call. This CDR3 is 11 amino acids long. Trimming shortened V by 4 bases and J by 5 bases, and 9 bases separated the two germline ends. Germline CDR1 GTSNPN, CDR2 SVGIG (reference sequence). This chain's CDR3 is CAWMARNEQYF. CDR3 coding DNA: TGTGCCTGGATGGCCCGCAACGAGCAGTACTTC. Supplemented by reference TRBV30 and TRBJ2-7, the full variable domain reads SQTIHQWPATLVQPVGSPLSLECTVEGTSNPNLYWYRQAAGRGLQLLFYSVGIGQISSEVPQNLSASRPQDRQFILSSKKLLLSDSGFYLCAWMARNEQYFGPGTRLTVT.

The chain combines TRBV5-1 with TRBJ2-7, with 9 bases matching TRBD1. The CDR3 is made up of 14 amino acids. V lost 3 bases to trimming and J lost 0 bases; unmatched junction nucleotides: 1. Germline V CDR1 and CDR2: SGHRS, YFSETQ. This chain's CDR3 is CASSSTGGSYEQYF. The CDR3, as DNA: TGCGCCAGCAGCTCGACAGGGGGCTCCTACGAGCAGTACTTC.

This sequence joins TRBV30 and TRBJ1-1; 8 bases are shared with TRBD1. V was pared by 4 bases and J by 1 base, with 5 bases of the junction left unmatched. CDR3 length: 14 amino acids. Per germline, CDR1 GTSNPN and CDR2 SVGIG (reference sequence). The CDR3, as DNA: TGTGCCTGGATTTCCGGGACAGGGAACACTGAAGCTTTCTTT. This encodes CAWISGTGNTEAFF.

The chain uses TRBV2 and TRBJ1-1; D not resolved. The CDR3 runs to 14 residues. The germline CDR1 and CDR2 sequences are SNHLY and FYNNEI. V was clipped by 8 bases and J by 1 base, with 14 bases between them. CDR3 residues: CASRSDLANTEAFF. The CDR3 DNA sequence: TGTGCCAGCCGATCTGATCTAGCGAACACTGAAGCTTTCTTT.

This chain joins TRBV6-4 and TRBJ2-2, with D tentatively TRBD2 (6 bases). This CDR3 contains 14 residues. Germline CDR1 reads MRHNA; CDR2 reads SNTAGT. V lost 6 bases and J 4 bases, leaving 12 bases between the germline ends. CDR3 sequence (DNA): TGTGCCAGCAGCCCCGGGACTTTCACCGGGGAGCTGTTTTTT. Translating it yields CASSPGTFTGELFF.

This clone was found a few times. V usage is TRBV7-9 and J usage is TRBJ1-1, with D unclear. The CDR3 is 13 residues long. V dropped 1 base and J dropped 5 bases, with 8 bases sitting between them. Germline assignment: CDR1 SEHNR and CDR2 FQNEAQ (reference sequence). The CDR3 DNA sequence: TGTGCCAGCAGCTTAGGGGGAGGGACTGAAGCTTTCTTT. Encoded protein: CASSLGGGTEAFF.

The chain has TRBV5-4 and TRBJ2-5; a possible D gene is TRBD1 (6 bases). Germline CDR1 and CDR2: SGHNT and YYREEE (reference sequence). The CDR3 extends over 15 amino acids. The germline V and J ends were trimmed by 4 bases and 2 bases, with 15 bases remaining between them. In nucleotides, the CDR3 is TGTGCCAGCAGCGGCCCTTGGACAGAACAAGAGACCCAGTACTTC. It yields the protein CASSGPWTEQETQYF. Supplemented by reference TRBV5-4 and TRBJ2-5, the full variable domain reads ETGVTQSPTHLIKTRGQQVTLRCSSQSGHNTVSWYQQALGQGPQFIFQYYREEENGRGNFPPRFSGLQFPNYSSELNVNALELDDSALYLCASSGPWTEQETQYFGPGTRLLVL.

The gene calls are TRBV30 and TRBJ1-5; D gene ambiguous. This CDR3 region has 13 residues. V gave up 2 bases and J gave up 1 base, with 6 bases separating them. Germline assignment: CDR1 GTSNPN and CDR2 SVGIG (reference sequence). In DNA form, the CDR3 reads TGTGCCTGGAGTTCACAGAGCAATCAGCCCCAGCATTTT. Protein product: CAWSSQSNQPQHF.

The chain combines TRBV19 with TRBJ2-1; D possibly corresponds to TRBD2 (5 bases). CDR1 LNHDA and CDR2 SQIVND come from the germline V gene (reference sequence). There are 14 residues in the CDR3. V was shortened by 3 bases and J by 6 bases, with 12 bases between the two germline ends. The DNA of the CDR3 is TGTGCCAGTAGTATTGTCCCGGGGAGCAATGAGCAGTTCTTC. Protein sequence: CASSIVPGSNEQFF.

The chain is built from TRBV5-4 and TRBJ2-1; possibly TRBD2 for D (5 bases). The CDR3 has 11 amino acids. With 5 bases removed from V and 7 bases from J, the gap between germline ends came to 7 bases. CDR1 and CDR2 (germline): SGHNT, YYREEE (reference sequence). The CDR3 sequence is CASRAANEQFF. The CDR3 coding sequence is TGTGCCAGCAGAGCGGCGAATGAGCAGTTCTTC.